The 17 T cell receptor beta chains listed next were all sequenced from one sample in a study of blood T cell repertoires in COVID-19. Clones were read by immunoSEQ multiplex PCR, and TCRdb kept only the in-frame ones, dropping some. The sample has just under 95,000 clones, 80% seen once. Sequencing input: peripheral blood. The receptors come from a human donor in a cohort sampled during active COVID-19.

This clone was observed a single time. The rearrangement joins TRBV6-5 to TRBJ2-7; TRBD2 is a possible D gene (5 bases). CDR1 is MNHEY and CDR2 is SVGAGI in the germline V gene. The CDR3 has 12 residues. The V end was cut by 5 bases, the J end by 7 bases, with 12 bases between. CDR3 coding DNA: TGTGCCAGCAGTCAGACTCGCGGGGAGCAGTACTTC. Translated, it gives CASSQTRGEQYF.

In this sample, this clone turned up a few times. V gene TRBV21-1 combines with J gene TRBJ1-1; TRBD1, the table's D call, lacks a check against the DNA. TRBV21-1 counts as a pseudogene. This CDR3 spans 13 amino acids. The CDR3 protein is CASARTGIPEAFF. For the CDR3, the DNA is TGTGCCAGCGCACGGACAGGGATACCTGAAGCTTTCTTT.

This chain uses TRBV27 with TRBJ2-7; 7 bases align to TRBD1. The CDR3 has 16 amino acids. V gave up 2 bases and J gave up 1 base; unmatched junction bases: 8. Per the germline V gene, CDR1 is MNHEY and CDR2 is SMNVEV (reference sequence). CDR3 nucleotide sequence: TGTGCCAGCAGTTTAAGAAACAGGGGCCCTTCCTACGAGCAGTACTTC. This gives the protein CASSLRNRGPSYEQYF.

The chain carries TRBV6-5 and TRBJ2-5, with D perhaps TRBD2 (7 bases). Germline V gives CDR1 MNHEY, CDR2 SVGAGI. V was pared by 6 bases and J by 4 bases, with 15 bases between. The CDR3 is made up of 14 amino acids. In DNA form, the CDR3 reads TGTGCCAGCAGGACTGGGGGGGCGGGAGAGACCCAGTACTTC. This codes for CASRTGGAGETQYF.

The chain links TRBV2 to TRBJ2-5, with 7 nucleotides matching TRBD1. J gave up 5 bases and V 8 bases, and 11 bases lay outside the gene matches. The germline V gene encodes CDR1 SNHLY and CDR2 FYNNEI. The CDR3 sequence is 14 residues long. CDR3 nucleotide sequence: TGTGCCAGCGGGGTGAGGGGGCCCGGCGAGACCCAGTACTTC. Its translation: CASGVRGPGETQYF.

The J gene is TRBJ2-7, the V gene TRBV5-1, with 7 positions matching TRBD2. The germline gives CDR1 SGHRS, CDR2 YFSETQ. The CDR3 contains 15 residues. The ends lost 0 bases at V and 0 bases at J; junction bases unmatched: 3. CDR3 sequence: CASSLVASGSYEQYF. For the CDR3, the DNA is TGCGCCAGCAGCTTGGTGGCTAGCGGCTCCTACGAGCAGTACTTC.

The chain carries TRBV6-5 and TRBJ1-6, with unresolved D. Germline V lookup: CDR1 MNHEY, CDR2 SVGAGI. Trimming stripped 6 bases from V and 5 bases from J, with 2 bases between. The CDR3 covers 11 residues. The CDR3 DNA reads TGTGCCAGCAGCGATAATTCACCCCTCCACTTT. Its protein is CASSDNSPLHF.

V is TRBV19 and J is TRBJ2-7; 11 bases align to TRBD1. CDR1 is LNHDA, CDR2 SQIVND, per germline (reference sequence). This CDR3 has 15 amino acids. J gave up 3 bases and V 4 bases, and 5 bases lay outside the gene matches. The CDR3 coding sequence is TGTGCCAGTAGTACAGGGACAGGGGGATTCTACGAGCAGTACTTC. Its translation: CASSTGTGGFYEQYF.

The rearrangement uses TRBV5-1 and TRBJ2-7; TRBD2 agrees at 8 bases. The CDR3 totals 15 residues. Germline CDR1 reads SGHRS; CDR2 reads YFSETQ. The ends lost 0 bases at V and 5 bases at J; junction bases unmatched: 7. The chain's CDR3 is CASSLGAGGSDEQYF. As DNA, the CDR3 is TGCGCCAGCAGCTTGGGGGCGGGAGGCTCGGACGAGCAGTACTTC. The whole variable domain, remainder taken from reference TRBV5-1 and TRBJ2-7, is KAGVTQTPRYLIKTRGQQVTLSCSPISGHRSVSWYQQTPGQGLQFLFEYFSETQRNKGNFPGRFSGRQFSNSRSEMNVSTLELGDSALYLCASSLGAGGSDEQYFGPGTRLTVT.

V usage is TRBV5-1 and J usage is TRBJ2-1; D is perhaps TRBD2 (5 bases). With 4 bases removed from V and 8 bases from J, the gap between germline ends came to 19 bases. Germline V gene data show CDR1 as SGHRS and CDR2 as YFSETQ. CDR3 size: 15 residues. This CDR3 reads CASSEGGLPRDEQFF. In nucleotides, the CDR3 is TGCGCCAGCAGCGAGGGCGGGTTGCCGCGCGATGAGCAGTTCTTC.

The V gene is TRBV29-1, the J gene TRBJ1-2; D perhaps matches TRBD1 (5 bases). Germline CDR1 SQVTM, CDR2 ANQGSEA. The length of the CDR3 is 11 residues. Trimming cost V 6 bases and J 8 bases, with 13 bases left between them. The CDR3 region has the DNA TGCAGCGTGGATGGGGGGGTAGGCTACACCTTC. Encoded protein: CSVDGGVGYTF.

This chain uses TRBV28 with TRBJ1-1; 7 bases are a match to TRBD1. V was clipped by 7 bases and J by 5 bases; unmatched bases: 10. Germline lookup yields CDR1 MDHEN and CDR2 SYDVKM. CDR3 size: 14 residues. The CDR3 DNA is TGTGCCAGCATCGCACAGGGGTTTCGGACTGAAGCTTTCTTT. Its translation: CASIAQGFRTEAFF.

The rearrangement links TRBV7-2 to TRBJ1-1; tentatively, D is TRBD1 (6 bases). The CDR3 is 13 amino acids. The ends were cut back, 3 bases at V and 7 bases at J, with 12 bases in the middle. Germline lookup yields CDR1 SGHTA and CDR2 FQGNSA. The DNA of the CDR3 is TGTGCCAGCAGCTTTACAGGGCTCAGTGAAGCTTTCTTT. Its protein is CASSFTGLSEAFF.

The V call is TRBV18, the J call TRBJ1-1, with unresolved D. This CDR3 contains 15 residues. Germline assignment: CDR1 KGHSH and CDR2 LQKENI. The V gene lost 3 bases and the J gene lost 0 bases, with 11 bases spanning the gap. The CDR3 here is CASSPFTEMNTEAFF. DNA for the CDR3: TGTGCCAGCTCACCGTTCACAGAGATGAACACTGAAGCTTTCTTT.

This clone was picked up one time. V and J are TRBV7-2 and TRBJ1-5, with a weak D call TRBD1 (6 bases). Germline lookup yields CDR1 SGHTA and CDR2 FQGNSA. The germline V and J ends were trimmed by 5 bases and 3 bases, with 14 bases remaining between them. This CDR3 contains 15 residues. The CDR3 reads CASSPRDNYNQPQHF. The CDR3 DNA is TGTGCCAGCAGCCCACGGGACAACTACAATCAGCCCCAGCATTTT. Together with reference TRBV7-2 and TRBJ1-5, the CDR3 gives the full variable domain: GAGVSQSPSNKVTEKGKDVELRCDPISGHTALYWYRQSLGQGLEFLIYFQGNSAPDKSGLPSDRFSAERTGGSVSTLTIQRTQQEDSAVYLCASSPRDNYNQPQHFGDGTRLSIL.

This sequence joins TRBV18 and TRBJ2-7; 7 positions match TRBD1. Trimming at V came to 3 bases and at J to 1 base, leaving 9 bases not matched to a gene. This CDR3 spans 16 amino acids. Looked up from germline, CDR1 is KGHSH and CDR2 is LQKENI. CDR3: CASSPSTGRRSYEQYF. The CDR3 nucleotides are TGTGCCAGCTCACCCTCGACAGGGAGACGGTCCTACGAGCAGTACTTC. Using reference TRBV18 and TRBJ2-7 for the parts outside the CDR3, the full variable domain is NAGVMQNPRHLVRRRGQEARLRCSPMKGHSHVYWYRQLPEEGLKFMVYLQKENIIDESGMPKERFSAEFPKEGPSILRIQQVVRGDSAAYFCASSPSTGRRSYEQYFGPGTRLTVT.

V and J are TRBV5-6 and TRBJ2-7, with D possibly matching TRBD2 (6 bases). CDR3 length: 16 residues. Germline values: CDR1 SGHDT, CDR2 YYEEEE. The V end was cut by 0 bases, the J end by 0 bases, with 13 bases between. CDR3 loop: CASSLGLARSSYEQYF. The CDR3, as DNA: TGTGCCAGCAGCTTGGGCCTAGCGCGTAGCTCCTACGAGCAGTACTTC.